Given below is one T cell receptor (beta chain) in context. A single count supports this clone. Which antigen it targets is not known. Per-base quality was not reported, and no clone a single base away is much larger than it. Measured from the cysteine to the phenylalanine, the CDR3 is 14 residues long. Of the read, only the CDR3 DNA is kept; its 42 bases are in frame from base 1. CDR1 and CDR2 are read off the germline V gene (reference sequence) as MNHEY and SMNVEV. The data are from a study of cytomegalovirus exposure and HLA in healthy donors (dated by TCRdb to about 2017). Turning to the overall study: An earlier analysis of roughly 500 of the donors reported more than 250 Gb of sequence data and roughly 100 million unique TCR beta sequences from roughly 200 million T cells. An early release that covered approximately 600 HLA-typed donors contained around 300 gigabases of sequencing data and some 87 million unique TCR sequences. The genetic ancestry cluster associated with self-reported Caucasian donors included 81% of the approximately 400 genotyped donors. The aim of the study was to test whether cataloging public T cell receptors could identify signatures of past pathogen exposure. The study used immunosequencing to profile the T cell repertoires of 600 to 850 subjects and linked those repertoires to cytomegalovirus serostatus. A separate validation cohort of over a hundred different subjects was used in addition to the 666-subject first cohort. To predict cytomegalovirus infection status, the study brought together high-throughput TCR immunosequencing, statistical association of individual TCRs with disease status, and machine learning. In a later analysis, previously published TCR beta repertoires from more than 500 donors were re-analyzed and high-resolution HLA genotyping was added so that TCR occurrence patterns could be studied. Rather than using new phenotypic data, the later analysis identified candidate immune exposures from TCR beta sequences and from how often those sequences occurred across donors. To decide whether each TCR beta V gene segment behaved as functional or pseudogenic, an earlier analysis of several hundred of the donors relied on high-throughput TCR beta sequencing. Alongside the repertoire data, information on donor age, sex, ethnicity and CMV serostatus was compiled. Genome-wide SNP genotypes for about three fifths of the roughly 700 donors were used in a later genetic analysis, which treated that subset as a discovery cohort. All discovery cohort repertoires had been generated using a single sequencing platform. Class I and class II HLA loci were covered by the typing at four-digit resolution. Typing coverage varied by locus: roughly 620-640 donors for A, B, C, DRB1 and DQB1; about 520 for DQA1; nearly 610 for DPA1; around 450 for DPB1. A handful of DR-DQ haplotypes were handled as single units for association and clustering because linkage in the cohort was strong. Among roughly 400 genotyped donors of the cohort, an average of around 240,000 unique TCR beta nucleotide sequences was sequenced per donor, of which about 18% were non-productive.

What the study reported, not specific to this receptor: The study listed approximately 160 TCR beta chains as associated with cytomegalovirus. In a later analysis, TCR association rates were found to vary across HLA loci, with the most associated TCRs seen for DRB1 alleles and the fewest for HLA-C alleles. In a later analysis, some 18,000 TCR beta sequences were associated with specific HLA alleles at a false discovery rate of 0.05. A further reported finding was that TCR beta sequences accurately predicted the HLA-A and HLA-B alleles for most subjects in the first cohort. Most TCR sequences were observed very rarely across donors, whereas some public TCRs were present in many individuals. Assigning TCR associations to individual alleles was difficult when HLA alleles, especially DR and DQ, strongly co-occurred. Cytomegalovirus status was reported to be diagnosed by the classifier with high specificity and sensitivity in both the original and validation cohorts. In a later analysis, most CMV-associated TCR beta chains were found to appear HLA-restricted, with HLA associations seemingly driven largely by CMV exposure. The authors suggested that the approach could potentially be generalized to other disease states and immunological phenotypes. In a later analysis, HLA-associated TCR beta chains showed more clonal expansion and lower generation probabilities than non-associated chains that were equally common. The sequencing pipeline was judged likely to have produced a cluster of highly shared sequence variants as a technical artifact. Some IMGT-functional V segments, including TRBV6-2 and TRBV6-3, could not be told apart with the 87-base-pair reads, so those segments were excluded. The cohort was sequenced for TCR beta chains only, and without alpha or paired-chain data the features that could be detected were limited. Approximately 16 rarely observed V segments, including chromosome 9 orphons, were excluded from the earlier analysis of several hundred of the donors because counts were too low. For the cohort, immune exposure information was limited to CMV serostatus. An earlier analysis of 587 of the donors showed that most TCR beta V segments appeared in productive rearrangements either about 87% or about 30% of the time, which broadly matched IMGT annotations. The presence/absence analyses assumed that sequencing depth was roughly uniform across donors, and that assumption may not be true. A later genetic analysis associated a missense DCLRE1C variant with V-gene and J-gene trimming of TCR beta chains, and an independent cohort replicated the association. In a later analysis, several top co-occurrence clusters were reported to appear linked to parvovirus B19, influenza, CMV and Epstein-Barr virus. Because some donors lacked HLA typing at each locus, the association tests relied only on the typed subset. A later genetic analysis reported fewer N-insertions in productive TCRs among donors in an Asian-associated ancestry cluster than the roughly 670-donor mean. Correlated functional status among segregating V segments might be attributable to linkage disequilibrium, but an unknown experimental factor could not be ruled out. A few of the identified cytomegalovirus-associated TCR beta chains were confirmed in vitro to be specific for cytomegalovirus antigens.

The cohort was made up of 650 to 700 healthy bone marrow donors. At the time of sampling, every cohort member was nominally healthy, though immune exposures that went unrecorded were likely present. The donor tested CMV seronegative and was one of the 352 seronegative cohort members. Every donor gave a peripheral blood sample, and the peripheral blood mononuclear cells from that sample were used for TCR beta sequencing. The Qiagen DNeasy Blood Extraction Kit was used to extract genomic DNA from the blood cell samples. The library was made by the immunoSEQ multiplex PCR assay. For the multiplex PCR, a mixture combining 60 forward primers for TCR Vbeta segments and 13 reverse primers for TCR Jbeta segments was used. The CDR3 region of rearranged TCR beta genes was amplified from genomic DNA by a multiplex PCR assay. The Illumina HiSeq System was used to sequence the amplified TCR beta libraries as 87-base-pair reads. For the original study's pipeline: A later analysis counted approximately 84 million unique TCR beta chains across the 550 to 700 repertoires, and 10 million to 12 million of these chains were shared by at least two donors. Raw reads were error-corrected and collapsed into unique sequences with a nearest-neighbor algorithm that merged closely related sequences to remove PCR and sequencing errors. To assign V, D and J gene segments, CDR3 sequences were aligned to IMGT reference sequences. Each retained sequence needed at least a six-nucleotide match to both a V gene segment and a J gene segment. A rearrangement counted as productive if the CDR3 had no stop codons and remained in frame with V and J, and every other rearrangement counted as non-productive. CDR3 was defined by IMGT convention, running from the second conserved V-encoded cysteine to the conserved J-encoded phenylalanine. In an earlier analysis of roughly 580 of the donors, sequences lacking an unambiguous match to a single V gene segment were excluded. In an earlier analysis of some 590 of the donors, a V segment was called functional when productive rearrangements were above 56.7%, and segregating when the standard deviation between donors exceeded 5%. To diagnose cytomegalovirus status from the catalog of TCR beta chain sequences, a statistical classification framework was built. In a later analysis, TCR nucleotide sequences were compared against IMGT/GENE-DB human TR gene sequences so that V and J genes could be assigned. In a later analysis, CDR3 sequences and most-parsimonious VDJ recombination scenarios were assigned using the TCRdist pipeline. In a later analysis, each TCR beta chain was defined by its CDR3 amino acid sequence together with its V-gene family, and reads without a unique V-gene family were excluded. To address suspected cross-contamination and a sequencing artifact, a later analysis removed over 500 highly shared, low-generation-probability nucleotide sequences. For each public chain, a later analysis derived a clonal expansion index from normalized ranks of inferred template counts within each repertoire. In a later analysis, generation probabilities were computed with a VDJ recombination model fitted to out-of-frame rearrangements, and the resulting probabilities were checked against IGoR. Hypergeometric tests were used in a later analysis to score TCR-TCR, TCR-HLA and TCR-CMV co-occurrence, with a repertoire-size bias correction applied to the TCR pairs. To estimate false discovery rates, a later analysis permuted the HLA or CMV assignments 20 times. In a later analysis, co-occurring TCRs were grouped using DBSCAN, with TCRdist sequence similarity added in when clustering inside HLA-allele-positive subsets. Co-occurrence clustering excluded repertoires with fewer than 30,000 or more than 120,000 public chains, plus five with anomalous nucleotide sharing. TCRdb took this table from immuneACCESS and kept in-frame rearrangements with V and J called. Such tables lack part of the clones; where checked against another copy, unresolved V genes explain under half of the gap, and the rest is unexplained. Clone size and V and J calls were adopted from that table, with D and trimming inferred from the DNA. The sample yields about 180,000 clones; roughly four fifths were counted once. The ten largest clones add up to roughly 1.5% of the sample.

The chain couples TRBV27 to TRBJ2-5, and perhaps TRBD2 as D gene, on 6 matching bases. The DNA end is more similar to TRBJ2-7, so the J call may be wrong. The specimen was PBMCs. The source of this sequence is a man aged 18 to 35 in good health and CMV-seronegative. CDR3 region: CASSLRGRTYEQYF. The sequenced DNA is TGTGCCAGCAGTTTACGTGGGAGGACCTACGAGCAGTACTTC.